Below, 5 T cell receptor beta chains from the same sample are listed, as sequenced in a study of cytomegalovirus exposure and HLA in healthy donors (dated by TCRdb to about 2017). Library creation used the immunoSEQ multiplex PCR assay. The multiplex PCR relied on a mix of 60 forward primers for TCR Vbeta segments and 13 reverse primers for TCR Jbeta segments. As stored in TCRdb, this immuneACCESS dataset retains in-frame rearrangements with V and J assigned. A fraction of the clones does not appear; measured against another copy, unresolved V genes explain less than half of the discrepancy, and the remainder lacks a known reason. The sample records roughly 170,000 clones, 70% to 85% of which are singletons. Approximately 1.2% of the sample is in the top ten clones. The source material was PBMCs. These receptors all come from a girl aged 2-15 years in good health and CMV-seropositive.

The chain recombines TRBV5-1 with TRBJ1-2, with D perhaps TRBD1 (6 bases). V lost 0 bases and J lost 6, with 9 bases in between. The germline CDR1 and CDR2 sequences are SGHRS and YFSETQ. The CDR3 contains 13 residues. The CDR3 loop is CASSLGGRNGYTF. DNA of the CDR3: TGCGCCAGCAGCTTGGGGGGGCGAAATGGCTACACCTTC.

The V and J genes are TRBV9 and TRBJ2-5; no firm D call. From germline, CDR1 is SGDLS and CDR2 YYNGEE. V was pared by 2 bases and J by 0 bases, with 5 bases between. This CDR3 is built from 13 residues. CDR3 residues: CASSVGNQETQYF. CDR3 bases: TGTGCCAGCAGCGTTGGCAACCAAGAGACCCAGTACTTC.

CDR3 in amino acids: CSVGGMGQGLSNYGYTF. CDR3 sequence (DNA): TGCAGCGTTGGAGGGATGGGACAGGGGCTTAGTAACTATGGCTACACCTTC. The chain recombines TRBV29-1 with TRBJ1-2; 10 bases fit TRBD1. V was pared by 4 bases and J by 1 base, with 12 bases of the junction left unmatched. Germline CDR1 is SQVTM and CDR2 is ANQGSEA. The CDR3 has 17 residues.

Comment on this clone: Other DNA sequences in this specimen translate into the identical CDR3. The J gene is TRBJ1-2, the V gene TRBV19; D remains unclear. The length of the CDR3 is 17 residues. The germline V and J ends were trimmed by 4 bases and 5 bases, with 23 bases remaining between them. Looked up from germline, CDR1 is LNHDA and CDR2 is SQIVND (reference sequence). The CDR3 reads CASSTPYRLRGRYGYTF. CDR3 DNA: TGTGCCAGTAGTACCCCTTACCGTCTTCGAGGAAGATATGGCTACACCTTC.

V usage is TRBV12-2 and J usage is TRBJ2-5; the table names TRBD2, a call not compared with the DNA. TRBV12-2 is classified as a pseudogene. This CDR3 region has 13 residues. The CDR3 sequence is CASRLTSQETQYF. The CDR3 DNA sequence: TGTGCAAGTCGCTTAACTTCGCAAGAGACCCAGTACTTC.